This T cell receptor beta chain was documented in a study of shared clonotypes between healthy human individuals. Some clones are missing from TCRdb's copy, which holds only in-frame ones; the method was immunoSEQ multiplex PCR. The sample lists 2,100,000 or so clones, 95% seen once, with more than 0.1% in the top ten. Germline-derived CDR1 and CDR2 are GTSNPN and SVGIG (reference sequence). Trimming removed 3 bases from V and 8 bases from J; junction bases left unmatched: 4. The CDR3 covers 14 residues. This clone was seen just once. This receptor was identified in a man aged 18 to 35 in good health. The V and J genes are TRBV30 and TRBJ1-6, with 10 bases that match TRBD1. The sequencing input was naive CD4+ T cells sorted from blood. As to subset: CD45RA+ positively selected. In DNA, the CDR3 is TGTGCCTGGAGCGTCGGGACAGGGGATTCACCCCTCCACTTT. It is translated as CAWSVGTGDSPLHF.